Listed below are T cell receptor beta chains from one sample, sequenced in a study of glioma-infiltrating T cells. One entry per CDR3 protein, called by TCRdb with MiXCR from the multiplex PCR reads. The profile covers about 380,000 distinct CDR3 sequences, with roughly two fifths appearing a single time and about 11% taken by the ten largest. Sequenced: glioma tissue, nonneoplastic brain tissue, or PBMCs (not recorded which). These receptor sequences come from a human donor with low-grade glioma or glioblastoma, undergoing nonglioma brain surgery, or in good health (not recorded which). Each CDR3 is given with its conserved first and last residue.

V	CDR3
TRBV12-3/TRBV12-4	CASRRLAVVGETQYF
TRBV19	CASSGYEQFF
TRBV27	CASTKTGVATGELFF
TRBV4-1	CASSPGLLSIETQYF
TRBV3-1	CASSQDSPDFYNEQFF
TRBV28	CASSFYICSARDLDSYEQYF
TRBV20-1	CSARIRDQPQHF
TRBV20-1	CSASGLESYGYTF
TRBV20-1	CSASAPPAYEQYF
TRBV6-1	CASSGSPHRVDTQYF
TRBV28	CASSLPRREGLAYNEQFF
TRBV18	CASSPDRENEKLFF
TRBV7-2	CASSPRDRGGYTF
TRBV27	CASSLFPGITDTQYF
TRBV7-2	CASSLVGTGGQSPLHF
TRBV20-1	CSARVTRLVGGDTQYF
TRBV4-1	CASSQESRGNQPQHF
TRBV4-2	CASSPLLGGNEQFF
TRBV3-1	CASSQGLQGRGQPQHF
TRBV28	CASSTESGRLVEQYF
TRBV20-1	CSARVLAGGSDTQYF
TRBV20-1	CSASKSGTSGNNEQFF
TRBV20-1	CSARGVLGTPISGANVLTF
TRBV28	CASSIRDISYEQYF
TRBV19	CASSIGTEKNQPQHF
TRBV15	CATSTGGGRGGQPQHF
TRBV12-3/TRBV12-4	CASRPILAGESNEQFF
TRBV6-5	CASSYPGASGRDEQFF
TRBV28	CASREEVEQFF
TRBV28	CASSLFEGFYNQPQHF
TRBV7-2	CASSWGQGAYEQYF
TRBV19	CAISSGLTNQPQHF
TRBV28	CASSLWDRDYEQYF
TRBV14	CASSVTGLSTEAFF
TRBV28	CASSLRQGRAFF
TRBV20-1	CSARGQGSWTSSTDTQYF
TRBV5-4	CASSLAARADSPLHF
TRBV19	CASSTGDSGNTIYF
TRBV18	CASSPMGLEQFF
TRBV7-2	CASSPQGWSTEAFF
TRBV27	CASSIPGSKEQYF
TRBV5-5	CASSQREKTYNEQFF
TRBV4-2	CASSQALAGNTGELFF
TRBV7-2	CASSPARTDTQYF
TRBV27	CASASRDFMIMDGYTF
TRBV27	CASRSGTGRAGANVLTF
TRBV6-1	CASTPQLDAGELFF
TRBV12-3/TRBV12-4	CASSPLTGEAFF
TRBV12-3/TRBV12-4	CASSSVAGEGGTEQFF
TRBV28	CACSLSGGVGGYTF
TRBV18	CASSPGEGSQETQYF
TRBV15	CATSRRTGDSQPQHF
TRBV13	CASSYRAYYEQYF
TRBV27	CASSTRRASPQHF